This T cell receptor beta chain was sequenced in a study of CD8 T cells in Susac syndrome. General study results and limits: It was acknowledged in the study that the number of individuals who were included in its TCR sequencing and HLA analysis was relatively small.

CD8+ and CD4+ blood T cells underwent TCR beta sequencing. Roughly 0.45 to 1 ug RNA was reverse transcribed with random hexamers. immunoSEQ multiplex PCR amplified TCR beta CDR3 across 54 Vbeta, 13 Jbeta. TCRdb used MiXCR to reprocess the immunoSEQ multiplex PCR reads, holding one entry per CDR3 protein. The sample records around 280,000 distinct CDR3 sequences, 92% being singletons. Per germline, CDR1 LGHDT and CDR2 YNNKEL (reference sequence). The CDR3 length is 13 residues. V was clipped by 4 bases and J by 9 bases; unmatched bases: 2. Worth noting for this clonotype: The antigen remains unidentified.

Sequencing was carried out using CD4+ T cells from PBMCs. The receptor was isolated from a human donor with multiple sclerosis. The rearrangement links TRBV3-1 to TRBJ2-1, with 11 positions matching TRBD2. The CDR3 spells CASSLGLAGEQFF. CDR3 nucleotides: TGTGCCAGCAGCCTCGGACTAGCGGGTGAGCAGTTCTTC.